The rows below give T cell receptor beta chains drawn from one sample of a study of T cell clusters in autoimmune cytopenias. TCRdb reprocessed the multiplex PCR reads, keeping one entry per CDR3 protein, no DNA. Here the sample table reports a few thousand distinct CDR3 sequences. Sequenced sample: peripheral blood. The origin of the receptors is a human donor with an autoimmune cytopenia or autoimmune hepatitis (not recorded which). Both conserved end residues are part of each CDR3. Size tells how often a clone was seen (once, few, many) or the class of an expanded clone, and some rows leave it out.

cdr3_aa clone_size j_call v_call
CASSTGQGPYEQYF medium-sized TRBJ2-7 TRBV19
CATSDRSARQGRETQYF . TRBJ2-5 TRBV24-1
CASSLAPQNIQYF medium-sized TRBJ2-4 TRBV6-5
CSAGGLAGLNEQFF . TRBJ2-1 TRBV20-1
CSASGLADTEAFF . TRBJ1-1 TRBV20-1
CASSLEGGSYNEQFF . TRBJ2-1 TRBV5-1
CAWSPTGVRETQYF medium-sized TRBJ2-5 TRBV30
CASSIGRTTNEKLFF medium-sized TRBJ1-4 TRBV19
CSARKGTPDNEQFF . TRBJ2-1 TRBV20-1
CASSRGQDLEKLFF medium-sized TRBJ1-4 TRBV19
CASSEGQGPGYTF . TRBJ1-2 TRBV5-1
CASRPTPRQGMNTEAFF . TRBJ1-1 TRBV6-5
CASSLSGQLAKNIQYF . TRBJ2-4 TRBV7-2
CSASGRGPETQYF . TRBJ2-5 TRBV20-1
CASSPQARGRETQYF medium-sized TRBJ2-5 TRBV18
CASSLTLGYTEAFF medium-sized TRBJ1-1 TRBV12-3/TRBV12-4
CATGTSGANVLTF medium-sized TRBJ2-6 TRBV10-3
CASSQDTQGGYGYTF . TRBJ1-2 TRBV4-3
CASIGQSTDTQYF . TRBJ2-3 TRBV12-3/TRBV12-4
CASSSQGQGSDEQFF . TRBJ2-1 TRBV7-2
CASSLGFPDTQYF . TRBJ2-3 TRBV5-1
CATSPGGSNEKLFF medium-sized TRBJ1-4 TRBV15
CASRPNGSNQPQHF medium-sized TRBJ1-5 TRBV19
CSASPLTHQPQHF . TRBJ1-5 TRBV20-1
CASSPSGGGDEQYF . TRBJ2-7 TRBV5-1
CAIRSAPRTDTQYF medium-sized TRBJ2-3 TRBV10-3
CSARSPQGSGNTIYF . TRBJ1-3 TRBV20-1
CSARDTGNSPLHF . TRBJ1-6 TRBV20-1
CAISGGGLASYNEQFF . TRBJ2-1 TRBV10-3
CATKSDRAHNEQFF medium-sized TRBJ2-1 TRBV24-1
CSARDLAGGVVRDTQYF . TRBJ2-3 TRBV20-1
CASSYRPPDTQYF medium-sized TRBJ2-3 TRBV6-5
CASSSPLGGQYF medium-sized TRBJ2-3 TRBV7-2
CASSDQTRGGTEAFF medium-sized TRBJ1-1 TRBV5-5
CASSLGTIETQYF . TRBJ2-5 TRBV6-2/TRBV6-3
CSAPQGAGETQYF . TRBJ2-5 TRBV20-1
CASSSHVDYEQYF medium-sized TRBJ2-7 TRBV5-6
CASSSRDSSDYGYTF . TRBJ1-2 TRBV27
CAAAGTGDEQYF . TRBJ2-7 TRBV30
CSARDLAELTGYTF . TRBJ1-2 TRBV20-1
CASSQGWDSNQPQHF medium-sized TRBJ1-5 TRBV12-3/TRBV12-4
CASSPTPGRGYEQYF . TRBJ2-7 TRBV18